The rows below give T cell receptor beta chains drawn from one sample of a study of T cell changes during pregnancy in multiple sclerosis. Here immunoSEQ multiplex PCR was the method, and the copy in TCRdb shows in-frame clones only, minus some. The table includes approximately 37,000 clones, around nine tenths detected once. This specimen consisted of CD8+ T cells from peripheral blood mononuclear cells, obtained in the first trimester of pregnancy. The source is a female donor with multiple sclerosis, enrolled in a pregnancy study. CDR3s include the opening cysteine and the closing phenylalanine or tryptophan. The D gene is left open where the match is weak. Part of the rows lack a size; the others show once, few, many or a class for expanded clones.

V gene	J gene	D gene	clone size	CDR3 DNA	CDR3 protein
TRBV10-2	TRBJ2-1	TRBD2	-	TGCGCCAGCAGTGAAGGGTTCGTCGGACTAGCTGTTGAGCAGTTCTTC	CASSEGFVGLAVEQFF
TRBV9	TRBJ1-4	-	-	TGTGCCAGCAGCGTAGCGGAACAGGGTGGAGGTGAAAAACTGTTTTTT	CASSVAEQGGGEKLFF
TRBV6-4	TRBJ2-7	TRBD1	-	TGTGCCAGCAGTGAAAATGGTGGGGACAGCTCCTACGAGCAGTACTTC	CASSENGGDSSYEQYF
TRBV5-6	TRBJ2-7	TRBD1	once	TGTGCCAGCAGCTTGGGACAGGGGGCCTACGAGCAGTACTTC	CASSLGQGAYEQYF
TRBV5-1	TRBJ2-7	TRBD1	few	TGCGCCAGCAGCAAGGGACAGGGCGCCTACGAGCAGTACTTC	CASSKGQGAYEQYF
TRBV7-2	TRBJ1-2	-	many	TGTGCCAGCAGCTTAGAGGGCGGGATGGGAGACTATGGCTACACCTTC	CASSLEGGMGDYGYTF
TRBV19	TRBJ2-1	-	many	TGTGCCAGTAGTATTAAGCGGTGGCGTTCCTACAATGAGCAGTTCTTC	CASSIKRWRSYNEQFF
TRBV6-1	TRBJ2-7	-	-	TGTGCCAGCAGTGACAGCTCCTACGAGCAGTACTTC	CASSDSSYEQYF
TRBV4-1	TRBJ2-1	-	-	TGCGCCAGCAGCCAAGGCCCCGGACTAAATGAGCAGTTCTTC	CASSQGPGLNEQFF
TRBV4-3	TRBJ2-5	-	-	TGCGCCAGCAGCCAACTAGGCGGAGGGACAGAAGAGACCCAGTACTTC	CASSQLGGGTEETQYF
TRBV5-8	TRBJ2-3	-	-	TGTGCCAGCAGCGCCCGCGGCAGTTTCACAGATACGCAGTATTTT	CASSARGSFTDTQYF
TRBV6-5	TRBJ1-6	-	-	TGTGCCAGCAGTTACCGCGGGTATTCACCCCTCCACTTT	CASSYRGYSPLHF
TRBV9	TRBJ2-7	TRBD2	-	TGTGCCAGCAGCTTAGGAGGACTAGCGGATATCTACGAGCAGTACTTC	CASSLGGLADIYEQYF
TRBV7-3	TRBJ2-7	-	-	TGTGCCAGCAGCTTAACAAGGACTCCCTCCCCATACGAGCAGTACTTC	CASSLTRTPSPYEQYF
TRBV6-6	TRBJ1-2	TRBD1	-	TGTGCCAGCAGTTATGTCCAGGGGGGAGCTGGAGGAGGCTACACCTTC	CASSYVQGGAGGGYTF
TRBV7-9	TRBJ1-1	-	-	TGTGCCAGCAGATCCGGGAGGGCAGGGGCCCCAATGAACACTGAAGCTTTCTTT	CASRSGRAGAPMNTEAFF
TRBV4-1	TRBJ2-2	TRBD1	-	TGCGCCAGCAGCCTTCAGGGACAGCCCAACACCGGGGAGCTGTTTTTT	CASSLQGQPNTGELFF
TRBV5-4	TRBJ2-1	TRBD2	-	TGTGCCAGCAGGGTAGCGGGGGGGCACAATGAGCAGTTCTTC	CASRVAGGHNEQFF
TRBV10-3	TRBJ2-7	-	-	TGTGCCATCAGTGAGTCGGGTAGGGAGGACGAGCAGTACTTC	CAISESGREDEQYF
TRBV6-4	TRBJ2-7	TRBD1	-	TGTGCCAGCAGTGACCCATGGGGACAGCAGAGCTCCTACGAGCAGTACTTC	CASSDPWGQQSSYEQYF
TRBV5-6	TRBJ1-6	-	-	TGTGCCAGCAGCTTGGAAGGACATCTGACACCCCTCCACTTT	CASSLEGHLTPLHF
TRBV9	TRBJ2-3	-	-	TGTGCCAGCAGCGCGAGATTGGGGGGTTCTCCCACAGATACGCAGTATTTT	CASSARLGGSPTDTQYF
TRBV25-1	TRBJ1-2	-	-	TGTGCCACCCAGAACTATGGCTACACCTTC	CATQNYGYTF
TRBV11-2	TRBJ1-4	TRBD1	-	TGTGCCAGCAGCTTAGAGCGACAGGGAGATGAAAAACTGTTTTTT	CASSLERQGDEKLFF
TRBV6-1	TRBJ2-3	TRBD2	-	TGTGCCAGCAGGGGACTAGCGGGGGGCACAGATACGCAGTATTTT	CASRGLAGGTDTQYF
TRBV9	TRBJ1-5	-	-	TGTGCCAGCAGTATAGGGGCCAATCAGCCCCAGCATTTT	CASSIGANQPQHF
TRBV5-6	TRBJ2-7	TRBD1	-	TGTGCCAGCAGCTTCACAGGACAGGGACGTAACTACGAGCAGTACTTC	CASSFTGQGRNYEQYF
TRBV2	TRBJ2-7	TRBD1	-	TGTGCCAGCAGTGAGGGGACAGGGTCCCCCTACGAGCAGTACTTC	CASSEGTGSPYEQYF
TRBV9	TRBJ1-2	-	once	TGTGCCAGCAGCCCCCGTGGGGGGAGTAACGCCTATGGCTACACCTTC	CASSPRGGSNAYGYTF
TRBV14	TRBJ1-2	-	once	TGTGCCAGCAGCCAAGACAGTTTATATGGCTACACCTTC	CASSQDSLYGYTF
TRBV9	TRBJ1-5	TRBD1	-	TGTGCCAGCAGCGCATCACCGACAGGGGGCGGCAATCAGCCCCAGCATTTT	CASSASPTGGGNQPQHF
TRBV9	TRBJ1-4	-	-	TGTGCCAGCAGCGCCGGTCGGGGAAGCGAAAAACTGTTTTTT	CASSAGRGSEKLFF
TRBV2	TRBJ2-7	-	-	TGTGCCAGCAGTGATGGGACTGGCTACGAGCAGTACTTC	CASSDGTGYEQYF
TRBV5-4	TRBJ2-7	-	-	TGTGCCAGCAGCCCGTCGAAAGGGGTCTACGAGCAGTACTTC	CASSPSKGVYEQYF
TRBV19	TRBJ1-1	-	once	TGTGCCAGTAGTTCCGGACAGATCGCCCTGAACACTGAAGCTTTCTTT	CASSSGQIALNTEAFF
TRBV9	TRBJ1-1	-	-	TGTGCCAGCAGCGACGATCGGGGAACCGCTGAAGCTTTCTTT	CASSDDRGTAEAFF
TRBV7-2	TRBJ2-5	-	-	TGTGCCAGCAGCACAGGGAGGGCAGAGACCCAGTACTTC	CASSTGRAETQYF
TRBV11-2	TRBJ2-7	TRBD1	-	TGTGCCAGCGAGGACAGGGTCTACGAGCAGTACTTC	CASEDRVYEQYF
TRBV11-3	TRBJ1-1	-	-	TGTGCCAGCAGCCCCTCGGGGGGGAACACTGAAGCTTTCTTT	CASSPSGGNTEAFF
TRBV7-6	TRBJ2-1	TRBD2	-	TGTGCCAGCATCCGACTAGCGGGGGGCCGGCTTGGGGAGCAGTTCTTC	CASIRLAGGRLGEQFF
TRBV5-4	TRBJ1-1	-	-	TGTGCCAGCAGCTTGGCTGTGAACACTGAAGCTTTCTTT	CASSLAVNTEAFF
TRBV4-3	TRBJ2-1	TRBD2	once	TGCGCCAGCAGCCAAAAAAGTGGGAGGGGTTACCCCTACAATGAGCAGTTCTTC	CASSQKSGRGYPYNEQFF
TRBV29-1	TRBJ1-2	-	-	TGCAGCGCCCGGGACACCGCTAACTATGGCTACACCTTC	CSARDTANYGYTF
TRBV6-5	TRBJ2-5	TRBD1	-	TGTGCCAGCAGTTATGACCCAGGGGGAGAGACCCAGTACTTC	CASSYDPGGETQYF
TRBV27	TRBJ2-3	-	-	TGTGCCAGCAGTTTATCTTCTTGGGCATCAGATACGCAGTATTTT	CASSLSSWASDTQYF
TRBV25-1	TRBJ2-6	-	-	TGTGCCAGCAGCCCAGGAGCCGACAGCTCTGGGGCCAACGTCCTGACTTTC	CASSPGADSSGANVLTF
TRBV5-1	TRBJ1-2	-	-	TGCGCCAGCAGCTTTGACAGTCCGGGCTACACCTTC	CASSFDSPGYTF
TRBV9	TRBJ2-5	TRBD2	-	TGTGCCAGCAGCCCGCGGGGGGGCCCCGAGACCCAGTACTTC	CASSPRGGPETQYF
TRBV10-3	TRBJ2-7	-	large	TGTGCCATCAGTGGACAACGGAACTACGAGCAGTACTTC	CAISGQRNYEQYF
TRBV2	TRBJ2-7	-	-	TGTGCCAGCAAGATTCGAGTAATCCCCTACGAGCAGTACTTC	CASKIRVIPYEQYF
TRBV13	TRBJ2-3	-	-	TGTGCCAGTGAGCTAGCGATAGATACGCAGTATTTT	CASELAIDTQYF
TRBV7-8	TRBJ1-1	-	many	TGTGCCAGCAGCTTAGGGGGCCTGAACACTGAAGCTTTCTTT	CASSLGGLNTEAFF
TRBV6-1	TRBJ2-7	-	-	TGTGCCAGCAGGACCGGTCAGGGGTGGGAGCAGTACTTC	CASRTGQGWEQYF
TRBV6-6	TRBJ1-2	TRBD1	-	TGTGCCAGCAGTTATCTCCCCGACAGGGTCGAAGGCTACACCTTC	CASSYLPDRVEGYTF
TRBV6-5	TRBJ1-1	-	-	TGTGCCAGCAGCTGGGCGATAAACACTGAAGCTTTCTTT	CASSWAINTEAFF